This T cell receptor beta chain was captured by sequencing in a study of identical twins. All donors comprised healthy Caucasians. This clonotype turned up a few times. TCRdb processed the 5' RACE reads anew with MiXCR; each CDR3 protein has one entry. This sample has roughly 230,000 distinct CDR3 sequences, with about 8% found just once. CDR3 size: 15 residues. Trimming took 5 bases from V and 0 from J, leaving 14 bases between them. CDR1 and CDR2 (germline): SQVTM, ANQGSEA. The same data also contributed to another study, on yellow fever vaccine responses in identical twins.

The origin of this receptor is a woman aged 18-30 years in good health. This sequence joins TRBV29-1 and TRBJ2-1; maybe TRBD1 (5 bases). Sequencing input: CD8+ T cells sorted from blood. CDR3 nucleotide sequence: TGCAGCGTTCCTACGCAGGGAAGCTCCTACAATGAGCAGTTCTTC. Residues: CSVPTQGSSYNEQFF.